This T cell receptor beta chain stems from a study of cytomegalovirus exposure and HLA in healthy donors. Regarding the study as a whole: What a later analysis showed was that several of the most significant clusters appeared linked to common viral pathogens. Upon later analysis, HLA-associated TCR beta chains proved more clonally expanded than other, equally common chains. Reportedly, TCR beta sequences accurately predicted HLA-A and HLA-B alleles in most subjects.

This CDR3 spans 17 amino acids. Germline trimming cut 4 bases from V and 0 bases from J; bases unmatched to any gene: 4. CDR1 is LGHNA, CDR2 YSLEER, per germline. For this clone: The antigen is not known. This sample includes further DNA sequences coding for the same CDR3.

Donors sampled were nominally healthy, though unrecorded immune exposures were likely. The PCR employed 60 Vbeta primers together with 13 Jbeta primers. The method was immunoSEQ multiplex PCR; TCRdb's version includes in-frame clones alone and lacks a portion of them. Seen here are 150,000 to 200,000 clones, about 80% observed once, and the top ten hold approximately 1.5%. The sequenced material came from PBMCs. The TCR comes from a man in his late teens or twenties in good health and CMV-seronegative. This chain uses TRBV4-3 with TRBJ2-2; 11 bases align to TRBD1. This chain's CDR3 is CASSRRTGGPNTGELFF. CDR3 DNA: TGCGCCAGCAGCCGTCGGACAGGGGGCCCGAACACCGGGGAGCTGTTTTTT.